A single sample is the source of the 19 T cell receptor beta chains below, sequenced in a study of primary melanoma T cells and metastatic recurrence. Assay used: immunoSEQ multiplex PCR; TCRdb lists only in-frame clones, some missing. The sample yields some 650 clones, around 75% seen once. The sequencing sample was made of melanoma tumor tissue. All receptors come from a human donor with melanoma.

The chain recombines TRBV19 with TRBJ1-2, with TRBD1 identical over 8 bases. This CDR3 has 14 amino acids. CDR1 LNHDA and CDR2 SQIVND come from the germline V gene (reference sequence). V lost 5 bases and J lost 5; bases outside the gene matches: 7. CDR3 nucleotide sequence: TGTGCCAGTAGTCCGGCGGACAGGGCGTATGGCTACACCTTC. It codes for CASSPADRAYGYTF.

The chain has TRBV5-1 and TRBJ2-3, with a possible D match to TRBD2 (5 bases). Per germline, CDR1 SGHRS and CDR2 YFSETQ. The CDR3 totals 15 residues. V lost 4 bases and J lost 2, with 14 bases in between. The CDR3, as DNA: TGCGCCAGCAGCGGGAGCCCTAACCCCACAGATACGCAGTATTTT. Translation gives CASSGSPNPTDTQYF.

The rearrangement links TRBV11-3 to TRBJ2-7; D gene unclear. Trimming removed 5 bases at V and 0 bases at J, with 14 bases between. This CDR3 has 15 residues. In germline, CDR1 is SGHNT, CDR2 YENEEA. CDR3 in amino acids: CASSPRQGNSYEQYF. The DNA of the CDR3 is TGTGCCAGCAGCCCGCGTCAAGGAAACTCCTACGAGCAGTACTTC.

This clone was observed a few times. This chain links TRBV10-3 with TRBJ2-1, with 9 bases that match TRBD2. CDR3 length equals 17 residues. Germline V gene data show CDR1 as ENHRY and CDR2 as SYGVKD. Unmatched junction bases numbered 8, after V lost 0 bases and J lost 5 bases. Written as DNA, the CDR3 is TGTGCCATCAGTGAGTCGAGGGCTAGCGGGGATAACAATGAGCAGTTCTTC. Amino acid sequence: CAISESRASGDNNEQFF.

V is TRBV7-1 and J is TRBJ2-1; the D gene is possibly TRBD2 (6 bases). TRBV7-1 is treated as an ORF (open reading frame) with a function not yet certain. V lost 5 bases and J 3 bases, leaving 17 bases between the germline ends. The CDR3 consists of 16 residues. CDR3 in DNA: TGTGCCAGCAGCCCCGGGACTCAGCTACTCTACAATGAGCAGTTCTTC. Translated, it gives CASSPGTQLLYNEQFF.

The chain carries TRBV29-1 and TRBJ1-1; D not resolved. The CDR3 runs 13 residues. Germline V CDR1 and CDR2: SQVTM, ANQGSEA. Trimming took off 5 bases at V and 5 bases at J, with 15 bases between the two ends. The DNA for the CDR3 is TGCAGCGTTCAGGCCTACCTTGGGACTGAAGCTTTCTTT. Its translation: CSVQAYLGTEAFF.

The chain combines TRBV7-6 with TRBJ2-7; D tentatively fits TRBD1 or TRBD2 (5 bases each). The CDR3 totals 16 residues. V lost 7 bases to trimming and J lost 0 bases, with 19 bases between them. Germline V lookup: CDR1 SGHVS, CDR2 FNYEAQ. CDR3 bases: TGTGCCAGCACTGACGCCGGGACCCCGGGCTCCTACGAGCAGTACTTC. It encodes CASTDAGTPGSYEQYF.

The gene calls are TRBV11-3 and TRBJ1-3; unclear D gene. V lost 7 bases and J 0 bases, leaving 16 bases between the germline ends. CDR3 length: 16 amino acids. Germline CDR1 SGHNT, CDR2 YENEEA. The CDR3 sequence: CASTSTGISSGNTIYF. DNA of the CDR3: TGTGCCAGCACCTCAACTGGGATCTCCTCTGGAAACACCATATATTTT.

The V call is TRBV28, the J call TRBJ2-1, with a possible D match to TRBD2 (5 bases). Trimming cost V 4 bases and J 0 bases, with 19 bases left between them. Germline CDR1 MDHEN, CDR2 SYDVKM. This CDR3 contains 18 residues. Here the CDR3 DNA reads TGTGCCAGCAGTTCGCCGACTATCACACGGGGCTCCTACAATGAGCAGTTCTTC. Residues: CASSSPTITRGSYNEQFF.

V is TRBV11-3 and J is TRBJ1-6, with a tentative D call TRBD1 (5 bases). Trimming took 3 bases from V and 5 from J, leaving 11 bases between them. Looked up from germline, CDR1 is SGHNT and CDR2 is YENEEA. The CDR3 is 15 residues long. The CDR3 DNA is TGTGCCAGCAGCTTTCTCTCCAGGGATAATTCACCCCTCCACTTT. Residues: CASSFLSRDNSPLHF.

V usage is TRBV11-3 and J usage is TRBJ1-3, with D tentatively TRBD1 (6 bases). CDR1 and CDR2 (germline): SGHNT, YENEEA. Trimming took 5 bases from V and 1 from J, leaving 15 bases between them. This CDR3 is built from 16 residues. CDR3 coding DNA: TGTGCCAGCAGCACAGGGACCCTGGGATCTGGAAACACCATATATTTT. Residues: CASSTGTLGSGNTIYF.

This chain connects TRBV19 to TRBJ1-1; the D is unclear. CDR1 LNHDA and CDR2 SQIVND come from the germline V gene (reference sequence). Trimming stripped 5 bases from V and 2 bases from J, with 12 bases between. This CDR3 contains 14 residues. CDR3 DNA sequence: TGTGCCAGTAGTTCCCTGCTAACAAACACTGAAGCTTTCTTT. This gives the protein CASSSLLTNTEAFF. The full variable domain, in which reference TRBV19 and TRBJ1-1 provide the parts outside the CDR3, is DGGITQSPKYLFRKEGQNVTLSCEQNLNHDAMYWYRQDPGQGLRLIYYSQIVNDFQKGDIAEGYSVSREKKESFPLTVTSAQKNPTAFYLCASSSLLTNTEAFFGQGTRLTVV.

The chain combines TRBV11-3 with TRBJ1-1; 8 bases agree with TRBD1. The ends lost 5 bases at V and 5 bases at J; junction bases unmatched: 7. The CDR3 is 14 residues long. Germline-derived CDR1 and CDR2 are SGHNT and YENEEA. CDR3 sequence: CASSTAGGGTEAFF. CDR3 bases: TGTGCCAGCAGCACCGCAGGGGGCGGGACTGAAGCTTTCTTT.

The chain carries TRBV11-3 and TRBJ1-5; D ambiguous. The V and J ends lost 0 bases and 2 bases respectively, with 8 bases between them. The CDR3 is made up of 15 amino acids. Germline values: CDR1 SGHNT, CDR2 YENEEA. The CDR3 DNA follows: TGTGCCAGCAGCTTAGATCCTAACGGCAATCAGCCCCAGCATTTT. Residues: CASSLDPNGNQPQHF.

This clone was counted only a few times. The chain uses TRBV6-8 and TRBJ1-1; weak D call: TRBD1 (6 bases). The CDR3 has 15 residues. Between the trimmed V and J ends, which lost 10 bases and 5 bases, there was a span of 23 bases. The germline V gene has CDR1 MNHGY and CDR2 SAAAGT. The CDR3 bases are TGTGCCATCGGGATATCTAGACGAGGGGGAACTGAAGCTTTCTTT. Its translation is CAIGISRRGGTEAFF.

This chain uses TRBV6-1 with TRBJ1-6; no reliable D call. Trimming stripped 1 base from V and 7 bases from J, with 11 bases between. The CDR3 contains 15 residues. Germline values: CDR1 MNHNS, CDR2 SASEGT. The CDR3 nucleotides are TGTGCCAGCAGTGAAGGCGTCAGAGGAAATTCACCCCTCCACTTT. This encodes CASSEGVRGNSPLHF.

The chain is built from TRBV6-8 and TRBJ2-2, with 7 positions matching TRBD1. This CDR3 is built from 17 residues. Germline V gives CDR1 MNHGY, CDR2 SAAAGT. Losses at the gene ends were 0 bases for V and 6 bases for J; bases not matched to a gene: 10. The CDR3 loop is CASSYSVRTGGSGELFF. The CDR3 DNA reads as TGTGCCAGCAGTTACTCCGTAAGGACAGGAGGATCCGGGGAGCTGTTTTTT.

The J gene is TRBJ2-5, the V gene TRBV11-3; 10 bases map to TRBD1. This CDR3 has 16 residues. Losses at the gene ends were 4 bases for V and 5 bases for J; bases not matched to a gene: 10. Germline V lookup: CDR1 SGHNT, CDR2 YENEEA. In DNA form, the CDR3 reads TGTGCCAGCAGCTCCGGTCGGACAGGGGGTTTGGAGACCCAGTACTTC. This gives the protein CASSSGRTGGLETQYF.

This clone turned up a few times. The genes are TRBV6-8 and TRBJ2-5; tentative D call: TRBD2 (7 bases). V gave up 11 bases and J gave up 5 bases, with 18 bases separating them. From germline, CDR1 is MNHGY and CDR2 SAAAGT. The length of the CDR3 is 13 residues. The CDR3: CASNGGLGETQYF. CDR3 coding DNA: TGTGCCTCAAACGGGGGGCTGGGGGAGACCCAGTACTTC.